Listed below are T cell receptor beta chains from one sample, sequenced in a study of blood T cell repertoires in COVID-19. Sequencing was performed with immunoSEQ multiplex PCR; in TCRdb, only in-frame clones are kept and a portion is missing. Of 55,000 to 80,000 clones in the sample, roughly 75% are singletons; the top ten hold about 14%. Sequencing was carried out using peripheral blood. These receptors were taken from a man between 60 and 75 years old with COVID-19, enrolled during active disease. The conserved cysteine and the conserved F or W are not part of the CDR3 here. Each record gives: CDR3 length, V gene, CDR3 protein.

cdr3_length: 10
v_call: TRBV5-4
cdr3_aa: ASSLAEETQY

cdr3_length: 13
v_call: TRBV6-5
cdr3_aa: ATSGVYGPGQPQH

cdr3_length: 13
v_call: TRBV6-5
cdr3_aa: ASSRGQGASQPQH

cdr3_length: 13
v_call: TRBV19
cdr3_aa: ASSMVGRMNTEAF

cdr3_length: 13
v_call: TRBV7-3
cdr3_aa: ASSFKQGGTGELF

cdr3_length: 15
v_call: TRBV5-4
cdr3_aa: ASTTRLSSGSSYEQY

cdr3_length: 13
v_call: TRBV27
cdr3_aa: ASSPLRDTQETQY

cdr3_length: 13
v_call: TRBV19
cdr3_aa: ASSGQWDRHYGYT

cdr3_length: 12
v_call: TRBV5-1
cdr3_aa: ASSLGRTAETQY

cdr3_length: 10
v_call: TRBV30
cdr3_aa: AWSVNRDGYT

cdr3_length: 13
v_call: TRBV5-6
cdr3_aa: ASSLMGRINNEQF

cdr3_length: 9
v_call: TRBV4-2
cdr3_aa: ASSQEAEQY

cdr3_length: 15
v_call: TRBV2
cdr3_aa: ASSDGQESSYNSPLH

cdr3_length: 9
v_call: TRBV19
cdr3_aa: ASSSAYEQY

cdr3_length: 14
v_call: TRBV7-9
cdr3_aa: ASSLDTGWAGNEQF

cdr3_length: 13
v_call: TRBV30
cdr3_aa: AWGQKGLAAYEQY

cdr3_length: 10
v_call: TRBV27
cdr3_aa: ASRTGGSEAF

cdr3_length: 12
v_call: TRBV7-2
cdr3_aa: ASSFSGSYNEQF

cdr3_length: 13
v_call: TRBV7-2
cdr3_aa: ASSLRYSQNEKLF

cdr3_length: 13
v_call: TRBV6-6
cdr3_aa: ASSLDGTPGNTIY

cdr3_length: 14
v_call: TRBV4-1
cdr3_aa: ASSQPLAGAGNTQY

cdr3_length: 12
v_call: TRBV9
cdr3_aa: ASSARQVANIQY

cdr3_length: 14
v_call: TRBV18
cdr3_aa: ASSLTSGTSNQPQH

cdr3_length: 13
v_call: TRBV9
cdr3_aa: ASSTWTGGVETQY

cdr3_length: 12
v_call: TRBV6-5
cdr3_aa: ASIRGQGAYEQF

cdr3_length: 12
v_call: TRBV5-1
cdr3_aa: ASSPEQGNYGYT